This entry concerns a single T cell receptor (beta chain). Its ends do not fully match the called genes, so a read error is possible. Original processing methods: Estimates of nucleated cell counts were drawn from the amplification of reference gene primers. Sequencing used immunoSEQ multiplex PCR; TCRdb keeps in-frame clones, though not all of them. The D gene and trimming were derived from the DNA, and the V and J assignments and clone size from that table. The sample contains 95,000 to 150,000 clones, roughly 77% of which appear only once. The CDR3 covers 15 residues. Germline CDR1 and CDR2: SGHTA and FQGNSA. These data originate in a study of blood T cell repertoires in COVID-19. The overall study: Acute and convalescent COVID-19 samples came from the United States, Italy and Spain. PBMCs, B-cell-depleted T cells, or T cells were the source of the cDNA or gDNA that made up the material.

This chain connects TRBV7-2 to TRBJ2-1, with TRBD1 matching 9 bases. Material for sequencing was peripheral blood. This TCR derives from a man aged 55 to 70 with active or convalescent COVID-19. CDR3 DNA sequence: TGTGCCAGCAGCCTAGCCCCGGGACAGGGATCATGGCAGTTCTTC. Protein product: CASSLAPGQGSWQFF.